This passage covers 30 T cell receptor delta chains from one sample sequenced in a study of γδ T cells in repeated Plasmodium falciparum infection. TCRdb repeated clone calling on the multiplex PCR reads with CATT. The sample includes around 86,000 delta-chain clones, over 1.3% seen only once; the top ten take 7% to 9.5%. Bulk repertoires came from Vgamma9/Vdelta2+ or Vdelta2-negative gammadelta T cells flow-sorted from PBMC. The sample was gamma-delta T cells from blood. These receptors all stem from a pool of human donors (malaria-infected and uninfected, not separated).

This clone was counted many times. A far larger clone lies a single base away; this is likely a read error. The sample holds other DNA sequences that translate to the same CDR3. The V and J genes are TRDV3 and TRDJ1, with TRDD3 identical over 10 bases. CDR1 TVYSNPD and CDR2 GDNSRS come from the germline V gene (reference sequence). CDR3 length: 19 residues. Written as DNA, the CDR3 is TGCGCCTTTAAAGGTCCTCTTTGGGGGATACTGGCGTACACCGATAAACTCATCTTT. It translates to CAFKGPLWGILAYTDKLIF.

As concerns this clone: The protein in TCRdb stems from a much larger clone and differs at residue 10 from this DNA's translation, likely a read error; here the protein is translated from the DNA. V and J are TRDV2 and TRDJ3, with a tentative D call TRDD3 (5 bases). CDR3 size: 16 residues. Looked up from germline, CDR1 is GEAIGNYY and CDR2 is EKD. The CDR3 nucleotides are TGTGCCTGTGACACCGGGGACCCCTGGAACACCCGACAGATGTTTTTC. Its translation is CACDTGDPWNTRQMFF.

This clone was detected only a few times. The protein in TCRdb stems from a much larger clone and differs at residue 8 from this DNA's translation, likely a read error; here the protein is translated from the DNA. This chain connects TRDV3 to TRDJ1, with TRDD3 matching over 12 bases. Trimming removed 2 bases from V and 1 base from J; junction bases left unmatched: 26. Germline CDR1 TVYSNPD, CDR2 GDNSRS (reference sequence). CDR3 length: 22 amino acids. The CDR3 nucleotides are TGTGCCTTTTATGACGGGGGGCGCCCTACACTGGGGGATACTATGGCCACCGATAAACTCATCTTT. Translated: CAFYDGGRPTLGDTMATDKLIF.

This clone was observed at least ten times. A much larger clone sits a single nucleotide away, making a read error possible. The same CDR3 also results from other DNA sequences found in this sample. The chain couples TRDV1 to TRDJ1; 8 bases line up with TRDD3. The CDR3 totals 18 residues. Germline V gives CDR1 TSWWSYY, CDR2 QGS. CDR3 in amino acids: CALGELGGHGIRADKLIF. The CDR3 DNA is TGTGCTCTTGGGGAACTCGGTGGGCACGGGATACGGGCCGATAAACTTATCTTT.

This clone was seen only a few times. A far larger clone lies a single base away; this is likely a read error. Within the sample, other DNA sequences also encode this same CDR3. The chain is built from TRDV2 and TRDJ1; D is perhaps TRDD3 (6 bases). The length of the CDR3 is 16 residues. Germline CDR1 and CDR2: GEAIGNYY and EKD. The DNA of the CDR3 is TGTGCCTGTGACACGGGCTTACTGGTCATGGGATATAAGCTCATCTTT. This translates into CACDTGLLVMGYKLIF.

Ten or more counts support this clone. The chain is built from TRDV1 and TRDJ1; D may be TRDD3 (5 bases). V lost 2 bases, J lost 0 bases, and 10 bases lay in between. The CDR3 is 15 amino acids. The germline gives CDR1 TSWWSYY, CDR2 QGS. The CDR3 bases are TGTGCTCTTGGGGAAGCTGGGTGCCACACCGATAAACTCATCTTT. This codes for CALGEAGCHTDKLIF.

This clone was recorded a few times. A far larger clone is just one base off, so this is likely a read error. Other DNA sequences in the same sample also yield this CDR3. The chain couples TRDV1 to TRDJ1; TRDD3 matches at 12 bases. TCRdb is silent on the J gene; assignment here came from matching the DNA to germline. The germline CDR1 and CDR2 sequences are TSWWSYY and QGS. The CDR3 runs to 28 residues. The chain's CDR3 is CALGELRPTTYWGIPRNLLNPRADKLIF. The CDR3 DNA follows: TGTGCTCTAGGGGAACTAAGGCCTACTACCTACTGGGGGATACCCCGTAATCTGCTAAATCCGAGGGCCGATAAACTCATCTTT.

Regarding this clone: The protein held in TCRdb is that of a much larger clone and does not match this DNA's translation at residue 15, likely because of a read error; the protein shown is translated from the DNA. This chain links TRDV1 with TRDJ1; TRDD3 matches at 10 bases. The J gene, not given by TCRdb, was assigned here from a germline match of the nucleotide sequence. Looked up from germline, CDR1 is TSWWSYY and CDR2 is QGS. V lost 5 bases to trimming and J lost 1 base; unmatched junction nucleotides: 22. This CDR3 contains 21 residues. CDR3 loop: CALGTSFLQAYWGICTDKLIF. The CDR3 bases are TGTGCTCTTGGGACTAGCTTCCTACAGGCCTACTGGGGGATTTGCACCGATAAACTCATCTTT.

About this clone itself: The translation of this DNA and the TCRdb protein of a much larger clone differ at residue 6, probably owing to a read error; the protein shown here is translated from the DNA. The chain uses TRDV1 and TRDJ1; no clear D gene. The CDR3 spans 14 residues. V gave up 4 bases and J gave up 6 bases, with 15 bases separating them. Germline lookup yields CDR1 TSWWSYY and CDR2 QGS. CDR3 in amino acids: CALGAVPGGHKLIF. CDR3 nucleotides: TGTGCTCTTGGGGCCGTACCCGGAGGGCATAAACTCATCTTT.

On this clone: This DNA's translation and the protein TCRdb lists, from a much larger clone, do not match at residue 8, likely due to a read error; the protein shown is translated from the DNA. This chain uses TRDV1 with TRDJ1; D gene unclear. Since TCRdb gives no J gene, matching the DNA to germline was used here to assign it. Germline V lookup: CDR1 TSWWSYY, CDR2 QGS. This CDR3 comprises 13 residues. V was cut by 4 bases and J by 6 bases, with 12 bases left in between. This CDR3 is CALGGFWRNKLIF. DNA of the CDR3: TGTGCTCTTGGGGGATTTTGGCGTAATAAACTCATCTTT.

This clone appeared many times. At residue 3, the translated DNA and the protein in TCRdb do not agree; the protein given here is derived from the DNA. The gene calls are TRDV1 and TRDJ1; 13 bases are a match to TRDD3. J lost 8 bases, V lost 3 bases, and 18 bases had no gene match. CDR1 is TSWWSYY, CDR2 QGS, per germline. The CDR3 contains 19 residues. The chain's CDR3 is CALGDPWSGTGGYGVKLIF. CDR3 DNA: TGTGCTCTTGGGGATCCGTGGTCGGGTACTGGGGGATACGGCGTAAAACTCATCTTT.

Only a few counts were recorded for this clone. This chain joins TRDV1 and TRDJ1, with 7 bases aligning to TRDD3. CDR3 length equals 19 residues. J gave up 4 bases and V 4 bases, and 21 bases lay outside the gene matches. Germline V gene data show CDR1 as TSWWSYY and CDR2 as QGS. Here the CDR3 reads CALGVLIPGRGMRSDKLIF. For the CDR3, the DNA is TGTGCTCTTGGGGTACTAATTCCTGGGCGGGGGATGAGAAGCGATAAACTCATCTTT.

This clone has ten or more counts. The CDR3, as DNA: TGTGCTCTTGGGCGAGGGGTACGCCTTCCAATGTGGTACTGGGGTCAGAGAGGGTACACCGATAAACTCATCTTT. Translated, it gives CALGRGVRLPMWYWGQRGYTDKLIF. This sequence joins TRDV1 and TRDJ1; maybe TRDD3 (7 bases). Because TCRdb records no J gene, it was assigned here through a match of the DNA to germline. The germline CDR1 and CDR2 sequences are TSWWSYY and QGS. V was shortened by 5 bases and J by 0 bases, with 43 bases between the two germline ends. The CDR3 is 25 amino acids.

At least ten counts were recorded for this clone. A far larger clone is off by one base, so a read error is likely. The limits of the CDR3 on the DNA are not certain, so only TCRdb's listed CDR3 is given. The rearrangement links TRDV3 to TRDJ1; the table's D gene call, TRDD3, was not cross checked with the DNA. The germline V gene encodes CDR1 TVYSNPD and CDR2 GDNSRS (reference sequence). 16 amino acids form the CDR3, both terminal residues included. The CDR3 reads CAFSTTVAGGSDKLIF.

Worth noting for this clone: The TCRdb record carries a much larger clone's protein, which differs from this DNA's translation at residue 21; a read error is the likely cause, and the protein listed here is the DNA translation. V gene TRDV1 combines with J gene TRDJ1; perhaps TRDD3 as D (5 bases). The CDR3 extends over 22 amino acids. CDR1 and CDR2 from the germline V gene are TSWWSYY and QGS. Here the CDR3 reads CALGVVRAILYGTWVDTDKLTF. The DNA for the CDR3 is TGTGCTCTTGGGGTTGTCCGGGCTATTCTCTATGGAACCTGGGTGGACACCGATAAACTCACCTTT.

Notes on this clone: A far bigger clonotype differs at one base, so this is likely a read error. At the DNA level, this CDR3 is encoded by other sequences in the same sample as well. The J gene is TRDJ1, the V gene TRDV2, with 8 bases that match TRDD2. TCRdb does not report a J gene; here it was assigned by matching the DNA to germline references. Germline CDR1 GEAIGNYY, CDR2 EKD. This CDR3 comprises 17 residues. CDR3 sequence (DNA): TGCGCCTGTGACCTCTTCCTACGGAACGAGAACACCGATAAACTCATCTTT. This encodes CACDLFLRNENTDKLIF.

This clone was found a few times. The TCRdb protein comes from a much larger clone and disagrees with this DNA's translation at residue 5, likely due to a read error; the protein given here is derived from the DNA. The chain has TRDV2 and TRDJ1; 9 bases fit TRDD3. Germline lookup yields CDR1 GEAIGNYY and CDR2 EKD. The CDR3 runs to 15 residues. The V and J ends lost 3 bases and 4 bases, in that order; junction bases with no gene match: 8. CDR3 residues: CACDVLGEGSDKLIF. The CDR3 DNA follows: TGTGCCTGTGACGTACTGGGGGAAGGTAGCGATAAACTCATCTTT.

On this clone: Only one base separates this from a far larger clonotype, so it likely reflects a read error. The CDR3 loop reads CALFLPTLTWGMALSTDKLIF. The DNA for the CDR3 is TGTGCCCTGTTCCTTCCTACTTTAACCTGGGGGATGGCTTTAAGTACCGATAAACTCATCTTT. The chain has TRDV1 and TRDJ1; D is tentatively TRDD2 or TRDD3 (9 bases each). Germline matching of the DNA provided the J gene here, since TCRdb leaves it blank. CDR1 TSWWSYY and CDR2 QGS come from the germline V gene. This CDR3 has 21 residues.

Notes on this clone: A far larger clone differs by one base, so this is likely a read error. The same CDR3 arises from other DNA sequences in this sample as well. The rearrangement links TRDV3 to TRDJ1, with no clear D. The J gene was not available in TCRdb and was assigned here by matching the DNA to germline segments. The length of the CDR3 is 16 residues. Germline CDR1 and CDR2: TVYSNPD and GDNSRS (reference sequence). V was trimmed by 4 bases and J by 0 bases, leaving 21 bases between them. This CDR3 reads CACRPLVTRYTDKLIF. The CDR3, as DNA: TGTGCCTGCCGCCCTCTTGTGACAAGGTACACCGATAAACTCATCTTT. The full variable domain, rest sourced from reference TRDV3 and TRDJ1, is CDKVTQSSPDQTVASGSEVVLLCTYDTVYSNPDLFWYRIRPDYSFQFVFYGDNSRSEGADFTQGRFSVKHILTQKAFHLVISPVRTEDSATYYCACRPLVTRYTDKLIFGKGTRVTVEP.

This clone was counted many times. This chain joins TRDV1 and TRDJ1; TRDD3 matches at 8 bases. Here the J gene came from matching the DNA to germline, since TCRdb omits it. In germline, CDR1 is TSWWSYY, CDR2 QGS. The CDR3 has 19 residues. Trimming at V came to 0 bases and at J to 0 bases, leaving 12 bases not matched to a gene. In DNA, the CDR3 is TGTGCTCTTGGGGAACTAGAAGGGACTGGGGGGAAGTACACCGATAAACTCATCTTT. It encodes CALGELEGTGGKYTDKLIF.

Note on this clone: The protein TCRdb lists belongs to a much larger clone and differs from this DNA's translation at residue 12, which points to a read error; the protein shown is made from the DNA. The rearrangement joins TRDV1 to TRDJ1; D may be TRDD2 or TRDD3 (6 bases each). As TCRdb names no J gene, one was assigned here on the basis of a DNA match to germline. V was trimmed by 2 bases and J by 7 bases, leaving 26 bases between them. The CDR3 consists of 18 residues. From germline, CDR1 is TSWWSYY and CDR2 QGS. The CDR3 DNA reads as TGTGCTCTTGGGGAAGCCTTCTTCCTCGACGGGGGAGGGGGTAAACTCATCTTT. It yields the protein CALGEAFFLDGGGGKLIF.

This clone has more than one count but fewer than ten. Translating this DNA gives a protein that differs at residue 12 from the TCRdb one, which belongs to a much larger clone; a read error is likely, and the protein shown is this translation. This sample also contains other DNA sequences that code for the same CDR3. J is TRDJ1 and V is TRDV3; possibly TRDD3 for D (5 bases). The CDR3 is 16 amino acids. CDR1 and CDR2 from the germline V gene are TVYSNPD and GDNSRS (reference sequence). In DNA form, the CDR3 reads TGTGCCTTTTACATAATGGGGCCTCCGTACACCGGTAAACTCATCTTT. Translated: CAFYIMGPPYTGKLIF.

This clone was recorded a few times. A clone one base away is much larger, so this may be a read error. In DNA, the CDR3 is TGTGCCTGCGACGCGGTCCTGGGGGATAATAAACTCATCTTT. It is translated as CACDAVLGDNKLIF. The V and J genes are TRDV2 and TRDJ1; 10 positions agree with TRDD3. Matching the DNA to germline supplied the J gene, which TCRdb does not give. J was trimmed by 6 bases and V by 7 bases; bases with no gene match: 10. Germline CDR1 reads GEAIGNYY; CDR2 reads EKD. The CDR3 has 14 residues.

This clone was detected a few times. A read error likely explains why the TCRdb protein, taken from a much larger clone, differs from this DNA's translation at residue 12; the protein shown is translated from the DNA. CDR3 coding DNA: TGTGCCTGTGACACCGGCTGGGGAACCAAACTCACCTTT. It yields the protein CACDTGWGTKLTF. The V gene call reads TRDV2; no J gene was called. In germline, CDR1 is GEAIGNYY, CDR2 EKD. This CDR3 comprises 13 residues.

On this clone: Translating this DNA gives a protein that differs at residue 12 from the TCRdb one, which belongs to a much larger clone; a read error is likely, and the protein shown is this translation. This chain joins TRDV1 and TRDJ1; 9 bases agree with TRDD2. In germline, CDR1 is TSWWSYY, CDR2 QGS. The CDR3 contains 20 residues. The junction had 18 bases not matched to a gene; V was cut back by 4 bases and J by 0 bases. This CDR3 is CALGVSFLPYWREYTDKLIF. CDR3 nucleotide sequence: TGTGCTCTTGGGGTATCCTTCCTACCGTACTGGAGGGAGTACACCGATAAACTCATCTTT.

There are a few counts of this clone. A far larger clone lies a single base away; this is likely a read error. The same CDR3 also results from other DNA sequences found in this sample. The V gene is TRDV1, the J gene TRDJ1; 11 bases match TRDD3. TCRdb records no J gene; here it was assigned by comparing the DNA to germline. The CDR3 extends over 21 amino acids. The germline CDR1 and CDR2 sequences are TSWWSYY and QGS. The DNA for the CDR3 is TGTGCTCTCGGGGAAACCCCTACGTTGGCCCTTACTGGGGGATATTCCGATAAACTCATCTTT. Translation: CALGETPTLALTGGYSDKLIF.

With regard to this clone: A far larger clone is only one base removed, so a read error is likely. Other DNA sequences in this sample translate to the same CDR3. This chain links TRDV2 with TRDJ1; D uncertain. The J gene, missing from TCRdb, was assigned here through DNA to germline matching. The germline gives CDR1 GEAIGNYY, CDR2 EKD. V gave up 0 bases and J gave up 4 bases, with 32 bases separating them. CDR3 length: 21 residues. This chain's CDR3 is CACDTVQGAKNFQGEGDKLIF. CDR3 DNA sequence: TGTGCCTGTGACACCGTGCAAGGGGCTAAAAATTTCCAGGGCGAGGGCGATAAACTCATCTTT.

This clone was counted only a few times. Given a far larger clone just one base away, this is likely a sequencing read error. Other DNA sequences in the same sample also yield this CDR3. The rearrangement joins TRDV1 to TRDJ1, with D possibly matching TRDD3 (6 bases). CDR3 length: 20 residues. CDR1 is TSWWSYY, CDR2 QGS, per germline. Trimming cost V 3 bases and J 7 bases, with 33 bases left between them. CDR3 nucleotide sequence: TGTGCTCTTGGGGAGCGCCCTGCACTATCTTTTTGGGGGTGTTCTGGTAAACTCATCTTT. Amino acids: CALGERPALSFWGCSGKLIF.

This clone was seen a few times. A single base is all that separates this from a far larger clone, so a read error is likely. The same CDR3 is also encoded by other DNA sequences in this sample. The chain recombines TRDV2 with TRDJ2, with 11 positions matching TRDD3. TCRdb carries no J gene annotation; the J gene was assigned here by matching the DNA with germline. The CDR3 covers 16 residues. Germline V gene sequence: CDR1 GEAIGNYY, CDR2 EKD. The CDR3 is CACDDLVGDTTAQLFF. The CDR3, as DNA: TGTGCCTGTGACGACTTAGTGGGGGATACGACAGCGCAACTCTTCTTT.

This clone came up many times. A far larger clone lies a single base away; this is likely a read error. Other DNA sequences within the sample encode an identical CDR3. The chain carries TRDV1 and TRDJ1; maybe TRDD2 (5 bases). TCRdb records no J gene; here it was assigned by comparing the DNA to germline. Germline V gene lookup returns CDR1 TSWWSYY and CDR2 QGS. The CDR3 covers 22 residues. V was shortened by 0 bases and J by 2 bases, with 31 bases between the two germline ends. The CDR3 DNA follows: TGTGCTCTTGGGGAACTGCATACCACCCGCCTCCCTACTTTCAGTTTTACCGATAAACTCATCTTT. Translated: CALGELHTTRLPTFSFTDKLIF.